These 32 T cell receptor beta chains share one sample of origin, sequenced in a study of neurological immune-mediated disorders. MiXCR, run by TCRdb on the 5' RACE reads, gives a single entry per CDR3 protein. The table shows tens of thousands of distinct CDR3 sequences, with less than 5.5% occurring only once. The sequencing sample was made of PBMCs. The source of these receptors is a man aged 18 to 35 with multiple sclerosis.

This clonotype was seen ten or more times. The rearrangement uses TRBV5-1 and TRBJ2-5, with 7 bases lining up with TRBD1. Per germline, CDR1 SGHRS and CDR2 YFSETQ. This CDR3 has 14 amino acids. J gave up 5 bases and V 5 bases, and 9 bases lay outside the gene matches. CDR3 DNA sequence: TGCGCCAGCAGACTGGTCGTACAGGGGGAGACCCAGTACTTC. It yields the protein CASRLVVQGETQYF.

This clonotype was seen more than once but under ten times. A much larger clone differs from this one at a single base, so this may be a read error. The V gene is TRBV20-1, the J gene TRBJ2-7; D possibly corresponds to TRBD2 (5 bases). From germline, CDR1 is DFQATT and CDR2 SNEGSKA (reference sequence). The germline V and J ends were trimmed by 4 bases and 2 bases, with 9 bases remaining between them. This CDR3 comprises 12 residues. The CDR3 nucleotides are TGCAGTGCTATCCGGACTCCCTACGAGCAGTACTTC. It yields the protein CSAIRTPYEQYF.

Many counts were recorded for this clonotype. J is TRBJ2-1 and V is TRBV7-2; 10 bases are shared with TRBD1. CDR1 SGHTA and CDR2 FQGNSA come from the germline V gene. J was trimmed by 3 bases and V by 6 bases; bases with no gene match: 5. The CDR3 loop spans 15 amino acids. Here the CDR3 DNA reads TGTGCCAGCAGTTTATGGACAGGGGGCTACAATGAGCAGTTCTTC. It yields the protein CASSLWTGGYNEQFF. Looking up the rest from reference TRBV7-2 and TRBJ2-1 gives the full variable domain: GAGVSQSPSNKVTEKGKDVELRCDPISGHTALYWYRQSLGQGLEFLIYFQGNSAPDKSGLPSDRFSAERTGGSVSTLTIQRTQQEDSAVYLCASSLWTGGYNEQFFGPGTRLTVL.

This clonotype was counted at least ten times. This chain uses TRBV12-3 or TRBV12-4 with TRBJ2-1; possibly TRBD1 for D (6 bases). This CDR3 is 15 amino acids long. V gave up 6 bases and J gave up 2 bases, with 14 bases separating them. The CDR3 spells CASSPEGDTYNEQFF. The CDR3 region has the DNA TGTGCCAGCAGCCCCGAGGGGGATACCTACAATGAGCAGTTCTTC.

Regarding this clonotype: This may stem from a read error, because a much larger clone lies one nucleotide away. This chain uses TRBV7-3 with TRBJ2-7; TRBD2 matches at 8 bases. This CDR3 is 15 amino acids long. Trimming took 5 bases from V and 6 from J; bases not matched to a gene: 12. The V gene's germline CDR1 is SGHTA and CDR2 FQGTGA. The CDR3 DNA reads as TGTGCCAGCAGCGAAGGGACTAGAGGGCAAGGCGAGCAGTACTTC. Its protein is CASSEGTRGQGEQYF.

Ten or more counts support this clonotype. The chain recombines TRBV5-1 with TRBJ2-7, with 10 bases identical to TRBD1. Germline-derived CDR1 and CDR2 are SGHRS and YFSETQ. CDR3 length equals 16 residues. Losses at the gene ends were 4 bases for V and 0 bases for J; bases not matched to a gene: 7. CDR3: CASSPFGTGASYEQYF. The CDR3 bases are TGCGCCAGCAGCCCCTTTGGGACAGGGGCCTCCTACGAGCAGTACTTC. Based on the CDR3 plus reference TRBV5-1 and TRBJ2-7, the full variable domain is KAGVTQTPRYLIKTRGQQVTLSCSPISGHRSVSWYQQTPGQGLQFLFEYFSETQRNKGNFPGRFSGRQFSNSRSEMNVSTLELGDSALYLCASSPFGTGASYEQYFGPGTRLTVT.

This clonotype was detected only a few times. This chain links TRBV5-6 with TRBJ2-7, with 8 nucleotides matching TRBD2. The germline CDR1 and CDR2 sequences are SGHDT and YYEEEE. Trimming at V came to 2 bases and at J to 4 bases, leaving 17 bases not matched to a gene. There are 18 residues in the CDR3. The CDR3 region has the DNA TGTGCCAGCAGCTTCCCGGGAGGGAGCAGGTGGGAATTGTACGAGCAGTACTTC. Amino acids: CASSFPGGSRWELYEQYF.

This clonotype has a count of ten or more. This chain links TRBV5-1 with TRBJ2-4; no definite D call. Germline CDR1 SGHRS, CDR2 YFSETQ. The germline V and J ends were trimmed by 0 bases and 8 bases, with 12 bases remaining between them. CDR3 length: 14 amino acids. CDR3 bases: TGCGCCAGCAGCTTGGGGGCGGCCGCAGACATTCAGTACTTC. It yields the protein CASSLGAAADIQYF.

The chain uses TRBV24-1 and TRBJ2-2, with 9 bases identical to TRBD1. Germline CDR1 and CDR2: KGHDR and SFDVKD. V dropped 4 bases and J dropped 6; count of bases not matched to a gene: 11. This CDR3 spans 17 amino acids. The CDR3 nucleotides are TGTGCCACCAGTGAGGCGCCGGGACAGGGCACCTCCGGGGAGCTGTTTTTT. Amino acid sequence: CATSEAPGQGTSGELFF.

This clonotype was counted many times. The junction shows a germline mismatch at one end, possibly a read error. This chain links TRBV24-1 with TRBJ1-5; TRBD1 is a possible D gene (6 bases). The CDR3 is made up of 13 amino acids. Per the germline V gene, CDR1 is KGHDR and CDR2 is SFDVKD. CDR3 DNA sequence: TGTGCCACCAGTGATTTCAGGGGTCAGCCCCAGAATTTT. The encoded protein is CATSDFRGQPQNF.

This clonotype was counted many times. The V and J genes are TRBV7-9 and TRBJ2-2, with TRBD2 identical over 7 bases. V was clipped by 1 base and J by 2 bases; unmatched bases: 7. The germline V gene encodes CDR1 SEHNR and CDR2 FQNEAQ (reference sequence). CDR3 size: 17 residues. CDR3 protein: CASSLGAGLLNTGELFF. The DNA for the CDR3 is TGTGCCAGCAGCTTAGGAGCGGGACTTCTCAACACCGGGGAGCTGTTTTTT.

At least ten counts were recorded for this clonotype. Mismatch with germline at one junction end may stem from a read error. The chain couples TRBV5-5 to TRBJ1-5; D call uncertain. This CDR3 comprises 13 residues. The germline V gene has CDR1 SGHKS and CDR2 YYEKEE (reference sequence). The CDR3 is CASSSGENQPQNF. Here the CDR3 DNA reads TGTGCCAGCAGCTCCGGGGAGAATCAGCCCCAGAATTTT.

This clonotype occurred many times. The CDR3 sequence: CASSLSGYHNEQFF. CDR3 sequence (DNA): TGTGCCAGCAGCCTTAGCGGGTACCACAATGAGCAGTTCTTC. The V gene is TRBV7-9, the J gene TRBJ2-1, with 7 bases that match TRBD2. Looked up from germline, CDR1 is SEHNR and CDR2 is FQNEAQ (reference sequence). The V and J ends lost 5 bases and 5 bases, in that order; junction bases with no gene match: 6. This CDR3 contains 14 residues.

This clonotype was recorded at least ten times. The chain combines TRBV20-1 with TRBJ1-1; D is perhaps TRBD1 (6 bases). Germline CDR1 reads DFQATT; CDR2 reads SNEGSKA (reference sequence). The CDR3 covers 14 residues. V was shortened by 0 bases and J by 3 bases, with 11 bases between the two germline ends. The CDR3 protein is CSARDRGGYTEAFF. DNA for the CDR3: TGCAGTGCTAGAGATCGTGGGGGCTACACTGAAGCTTTCTTT.

This clonotype showed up many times. This chain connects TRBV6-6 to TRBJ2-2; tentative D call: TRBD1 (6 bases). The germline V gene encodes CDR1 MNHNY and CDR2 SVGAGI (reference sequence). V lost 8 bases and J 0 bases, leaving 16 bases between the germline ends. The CDR3 is made up of 16 amino acids. Here the CDR3 reads CASRSPRQANTGELFF. The CDR3 nucleotides read TGTGCCAGCCGCAGCCCCAGACAGGCGAACACCGGGGAGCTGTTTTTT.

This clonotype was counted ten times or more. The V call is TRBV3-1, the J call TRBJ2-2; weak D call: TRBD2 (5 bases). Trimming removed 2 bases from V and 4 bases from J, with 8 bases in between. The CDR3 extends over 14 amino acids. The germline CDR1 and CDR2 sequences are LGHDT and YNNKEL (reference sequence). The CDR3 DNA is TGTGCCAGCAGCCAATGGACTCGCACCGGGGAGCTGTTTTTT. Translating it yields CASSQWTRTGELFF.

There are many counts of this clonotype. The rearrangement joins TRBV9 to TRBJ2-3, with D possibly being TRBD1 (5 bases). V lost 0 bases and J 4 bases, leaving 12 bases between the germline ends. Germline V gene data show CDR1 as SGDLS and CDR2 as YYNGEE. The CDR3 spans 15 residues. The CDR3 sequence is CASSVGLGDADTQYF. The CDR3 nucleotides read TGTGCCAGCAGCGTAGGGTTAGGGGATGCAGATACGCAGTATTTT.

The table lists this clonotype with a few counts. The chain links TRBV11-2 to TRBJ2-1, with 13 positions matching TRBD2. Trimming removed 5 bases from V and 7 bases from J; junction bases left unmatched: 8. CDR3 size: 16 residues. The germline gives CDR1 SGHAT, CDR2 FQNNGV. This CDR3 reads CASSLWTSGRMNEQFF. CDR3 nucleotide sequence: TGTGCCAGCAGCCTCTGGACTAGCGGGAGAATGAATGAGCAGTTCTTC.

This clonotype was observed many times. The chain joins TRBV5-6 to TRBJ2-7, with TRBD1 as a possible D gene (6 bases). Trimming shortened V by 3 bases and J by 1 base, and 17 bases separated the two germline ends. The CDR3 has 16 residues. Germline loops: CDR1 SGHDT, CDR2 YYEEEE. In DNA, the CDR3 is TGTGCCAGCAGCTACCCGCCAGGGGCCGGTTCCTACGAGCAGTACTTC. It translates to CASSYPPGAGSYEQYF.

This chain joins TRBV7-2 and TRBJ2-5; D not resolved. The germline gives CDR1 SGHTA, CDR2 FQGNSA. The CDR3 sequence is 15 residues long. Trimming cost V 3 bases and J 5 bases, with 16 bases left between them. The CDR3 is CASSFFRTSPETQYF. The CDR3 region has the DNA TGTGCCAGCAGCTTTTTCCGCACGAGCCCCGAGACCCAGTACTTC.

In this sample, this clonotype turned up many times. An end of the junction differs from the germline gene, which may be a read error. This rearrangement joins TRBV12-3 or TRBV12-4 to TRBJ1-6; no firm D call. This CDR3 is 13 amino acids long. CDR3 residues: CASTLGYNSPLNF. The CDR3 DNA follows: TGTGCCAGCACCTTAGGTTATAATTCACCCCTCAACTTT.

This clonotype was found many times. V is TRBV4-3 and J is TRBJ1-1, with D unresolved. The CDR3 contains 16 residues. Trimming removed 0 bases at V and 10 bases at J, with 21 bases between. CDR1 is LGHNA, CDR2 YSLEER, per germline. The CDR3 nucleotides read TGCGCCAGCAGCCAAGATCAGCGATCGTCGGTTCCTCGAGCTTTCTTT. Encoded protein: CASSQDQRSSVPRAFF.

This clonotype appeared many times. This chain uses TRBV28 with TRBJ2-7, with 8 bases matching TRBD1. With 6 bases clipped from V and 3 bases from J, the junction kept 10 bases outside the gene matches. Looked up from germline, CDR1 is MDHEN and CDR2 is SYDVKM. There are 15 residues in the CDR3. CDR3 protein: CASRKLAGTGYEQYF. The CDR3 DNA reads TGTGCCAGCAGAAAACTTGCCGGGACAGGCTACGAGCAGTACTTC.

This clonotype has ten or more counts. This chain joins TRBV20-1 and TRBJ2-2, with a weak D call TRBD1 (6 bases). The germline V gene has CDR1 DFQATT and CDR2 SNEGSKA (reference sequence). The CDR3 runs 14 residues. With 8 bases removed from V and 0 bases from J, the gap between germline ends came to 13 bases. The CDR3: CSPGQLANTGELFF. The CDR3 nucleotides are TGCAGTCCCGGACAGCTCGCGAACACCGGGGAGCTGTTTTTT.

In the case of this clonotype: The germline gene is not matched at one end of the junction; a read error may be the cause. V and J are TRBV28 and TRBJ1-5; 8 bases fit TRBD1. The CDR3 loop spans 15 amino acids. Per the germline V gene, CDR1 is MDHEN and CDR2 is SYDVKM. The CDR3 protein is CASSTPQGGNQPQNF. The CDR3 DNA reads TGTGCCAGCTCTACCCCACAGGGGGGCAATCAGCCCCAGAATTTT.

This clonotype was counted many times. The chain has TRBV29-1 and TRBJ2-3, with 8 bases lining up with TRBD1. V shed 6 bases, J shed 0 bases, and the junction held 11 bases outside the gene matches. This CDR3 comprises 16 residues. Germline CDR1 SQVTM, CDR2 ANQGSEA. The CDR3, as DNA: TGCAGCGTACGGGACAGGCTCACCGTTAGCACAGATACGCAGTATTTT. As protein: CSVRDRLTVSTDTQYF.

This clonotype was seen repeatedly, ten times or more. This rearrangement joins TRBV27 to TRBJ1-2; tentative D call: TRBD1 (6 bases). Germline loops: CDR1 MNHEY, CDR2 SMNVEV (reference sequence). CDR3 length equals 13 residues. Trimming shortened V by 5 bases and J by 8 bases, and 15 bases separated the two germline ends. This chain's CDR3 is CASSRPGQIGYTF. The CDR3 DNA sequence: TGTGCCAGCAGTCGACCGGGACAAATAGGCTACACCTTC.

This clonotype was counted ten times or more. CDR3 amino acids: CSAIPQGASNQPQHF. DNA for the CDR3: TGCAGTGCTATCCCTCAGGGGGCGAGCAATCAGCCCCAGCATTTT. The V call is TRBV20-1, the J call TRBJ1-5, with 8 bases matching TRBD1. In germline, CDR1 is DFQATT, CDR2 SNEGSKA (reference sequence). V gave up 4 bases and J gave up 1 base; unmatched junction bases: 6. There are 15 residues in the CDR3.

This clonotype was picked up many times. The gene calls are TRBV20-1 and TRBJ2-2, with 9 bases identical to TRBD2. The CDR3 sequence is 20 residues long. Germline CDR1 DFQATT, CDR2 SNEGSKA (reference sequence). After removal of 0 bases from V and 5 bases from J, the junction contained 19 bases not matched to a gene. CDR3 loop: CSARDVPRRREGVGTGELFF. In DNA form, the CDR3 reads TGCAGTGCTAGAGATGTGCCTCGGAGGCGGGAGGGCGTTGGTACCGGGGAGCTGTTTTTT.

About this clonotype itself: Being one base from a much bigger clone, this may be a read error. The chain recombines TRBV12-3 or TRBV12-4 with TRBJ2-1; 8 bases agree with TRBD2. This CDR3 region has 15 residues. Unmatched junction bases numbered 12, after V lost 10 bases and J lost 4 bases. The CDR3 spells CANIIAGPIYNEQFF. CDR3 in DNA: TGTGCCAACATAATAGCGGGGCCTATTTACAATGAGCAGTTCTTC.

This clonotype has at least ten counts. The chain recombines TRBV2 with TRBJ2-7, with D uncertain. The V gene's germline CDR1 is SNHLY and CDR2 FYNNEI. Between the trimmed V and J ends, which lost 2 bases and 6 bases, there was a span of 17 bases. The CDR3 is 15 amino acids. The CDR3 nucleotides read TGTGCCAGCAGTGAAACTGTGGACGGGCTAGGCGAGCAGTACTTC. The encoded protein is CASSETVDGLGEQYF.

This clonotype was picked up many times. This chain uses TRBV27 with TRBJ2-1, with D maybe TRBD2 (7 bases). Germline V lookup: CDR1 MNHEY, CDR2 SMNVEV (reference sequence). The CDR3 sequence is 17 residues long. V shed 0 bases and J shed 5 bases, with 17 bases lying between them. In DNA form, the CDR3 reads TGTGCCAGCAGTTTATCGCGGGGAGGGGGGCTCAACAATGAGCAGTTCTTC. It codes for CASSLSRGGGLNNEQFF.